This paragraph covers one T cell receptor (beta chain) sequence. Its target is not known. These data belong to a study of cytomegalovirus exposure and HLA in healthy donors. Regarding the study as a whole: In a later analysis, 15,000 to 20,000 TCR beta sequences were associated with HLA alleles at 0.05 false discovery rate.

Both 60 Vbeta primers and 13 Jbeta primers went into the PCR. Sequenced by immunoSEQ multiplex PCR; TCRdb stores in-frame clones only, minus some. The sample's table shows over 120,000 clones. V gave up 6 bases and J gave up 4 bases; unmatched junction bases: 8. This CDR3 has 14 residues. Looked up from germline, CDR1 is MGHDK and CDR2 is SYGVNS. Sequenced material: PBMCs. The chain carries TRBV25-1 and TRBJ2-5; 7 positions match TRBD1. This TCR was sampled from a male donor in good health and CMV-seronegative. This CDR3 is CASSHRGLGETQYF. The DNA for the CDR3 is TGTGCCAGCAGCCACAGGGGTTTGGGAGAGACCCAGTACTTC.